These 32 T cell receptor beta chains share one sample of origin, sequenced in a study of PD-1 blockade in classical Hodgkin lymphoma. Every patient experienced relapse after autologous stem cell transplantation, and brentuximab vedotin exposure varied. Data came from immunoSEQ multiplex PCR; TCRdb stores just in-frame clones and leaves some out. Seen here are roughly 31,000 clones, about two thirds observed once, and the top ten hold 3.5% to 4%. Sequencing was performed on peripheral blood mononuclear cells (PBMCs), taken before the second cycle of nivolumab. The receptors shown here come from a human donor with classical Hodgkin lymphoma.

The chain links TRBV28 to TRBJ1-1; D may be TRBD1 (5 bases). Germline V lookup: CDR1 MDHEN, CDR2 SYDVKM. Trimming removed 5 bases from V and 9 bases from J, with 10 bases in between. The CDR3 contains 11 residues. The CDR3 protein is CASSNGTKAFF. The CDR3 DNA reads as TGTGCCAGCAGTAACGGGACGAAAGCTTTCTTT.

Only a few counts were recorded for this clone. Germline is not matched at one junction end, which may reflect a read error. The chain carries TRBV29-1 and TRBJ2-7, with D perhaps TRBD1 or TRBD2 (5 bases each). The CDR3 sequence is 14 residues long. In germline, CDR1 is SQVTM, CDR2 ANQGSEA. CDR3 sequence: CSVEGAGTRYEQYF. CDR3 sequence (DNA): TGCAGCGTCGAAGGGGCAGGGACCCGCTACGAGCAGTACTTC.

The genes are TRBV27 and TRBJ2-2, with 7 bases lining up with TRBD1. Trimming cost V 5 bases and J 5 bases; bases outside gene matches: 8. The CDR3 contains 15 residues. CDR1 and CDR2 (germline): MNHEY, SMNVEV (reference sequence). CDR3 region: CASSNDRAGTGELFF. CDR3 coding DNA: TGTGCCAGCAGTAACGACAGGGCAGGGACCGGGGAGCTGTTTTTT.

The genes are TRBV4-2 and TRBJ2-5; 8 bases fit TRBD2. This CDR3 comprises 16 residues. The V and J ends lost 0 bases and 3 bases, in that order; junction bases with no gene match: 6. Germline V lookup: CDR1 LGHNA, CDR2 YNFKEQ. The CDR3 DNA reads TGTGCCAGCAGCCAAGACGACGGGAGGGAGGAAGAGACCCAGTACTTC. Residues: CASSQDDGREEETQYF.

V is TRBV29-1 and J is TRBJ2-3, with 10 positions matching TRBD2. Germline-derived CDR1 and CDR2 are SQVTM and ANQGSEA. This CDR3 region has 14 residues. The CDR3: CSAPSSGGWDTQYF. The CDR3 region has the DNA TGCAGTGCCCCTTCTAGCGGGGGTTGGGATACGCAGTATTTT.

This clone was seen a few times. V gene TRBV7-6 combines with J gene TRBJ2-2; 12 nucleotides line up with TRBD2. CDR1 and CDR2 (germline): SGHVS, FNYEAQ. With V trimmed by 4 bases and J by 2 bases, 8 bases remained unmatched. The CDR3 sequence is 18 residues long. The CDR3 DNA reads TGTGCCAGCAGCTCCGGGACTAGCGGGTGGCTTAACACCGGGGAGCTGTTTTTT. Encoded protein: CASSSGTSGWLNTGELFF.

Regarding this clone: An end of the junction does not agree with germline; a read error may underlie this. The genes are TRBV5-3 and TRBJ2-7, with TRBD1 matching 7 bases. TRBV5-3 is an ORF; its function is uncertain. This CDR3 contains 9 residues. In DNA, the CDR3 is TGTGCCAGAAGCTTACAGGGGTTCTTC. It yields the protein CARSLQGFF.

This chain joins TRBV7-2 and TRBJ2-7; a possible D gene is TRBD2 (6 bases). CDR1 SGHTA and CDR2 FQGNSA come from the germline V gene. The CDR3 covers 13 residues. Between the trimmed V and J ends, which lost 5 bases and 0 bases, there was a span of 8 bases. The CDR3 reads CASSPSVSYEQYF. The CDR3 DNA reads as TGTGCCAGCAGCCCTAGCGTCTCCTACGAGCAGTACTTC.

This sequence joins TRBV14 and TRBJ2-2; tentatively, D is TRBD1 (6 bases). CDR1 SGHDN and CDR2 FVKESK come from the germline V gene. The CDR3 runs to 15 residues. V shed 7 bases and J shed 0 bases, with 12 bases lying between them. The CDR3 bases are TGTGCCAGCAAAGGGGGTCGGGCGAACACCGGGGAGCTGTTTTTT. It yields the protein CASKGGRANTGELFF.

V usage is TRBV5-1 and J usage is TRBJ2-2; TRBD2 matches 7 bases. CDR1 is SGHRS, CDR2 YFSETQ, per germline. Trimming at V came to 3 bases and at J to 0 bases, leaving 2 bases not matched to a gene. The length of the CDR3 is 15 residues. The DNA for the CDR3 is TGCGCCAGCAGCTCCGGACTAGCGAACACCGGGGAGCTGTTTTTT. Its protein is CASSSGLANTGELFF.

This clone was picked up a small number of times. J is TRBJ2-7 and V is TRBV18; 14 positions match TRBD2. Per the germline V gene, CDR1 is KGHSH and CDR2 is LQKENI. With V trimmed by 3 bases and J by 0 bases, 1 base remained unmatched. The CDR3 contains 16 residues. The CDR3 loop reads CASSPTSGRASYEQYF. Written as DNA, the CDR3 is TGTGCCAGCTCACCGACTAGCGGGAGGGCCTCCTACGAGCAGTACTTC.

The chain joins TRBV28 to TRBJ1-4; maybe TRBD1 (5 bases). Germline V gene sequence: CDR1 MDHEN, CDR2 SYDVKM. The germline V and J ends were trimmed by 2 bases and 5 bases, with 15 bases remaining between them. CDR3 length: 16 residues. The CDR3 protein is CASSLGGLVGNEKLFF. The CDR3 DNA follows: TGTGCCAGCAGTTTAGGGGGTTTGGTCGGAAATGAAAAACTGTTTTTT.

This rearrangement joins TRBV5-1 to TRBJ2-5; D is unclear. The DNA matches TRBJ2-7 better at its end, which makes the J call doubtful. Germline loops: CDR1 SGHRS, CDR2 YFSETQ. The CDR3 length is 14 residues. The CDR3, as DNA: TGCGCCAGCAGCTTGGAAAGTGGGACCTACGAGCAGTACTTC. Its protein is CASSLESGTYEQYF.

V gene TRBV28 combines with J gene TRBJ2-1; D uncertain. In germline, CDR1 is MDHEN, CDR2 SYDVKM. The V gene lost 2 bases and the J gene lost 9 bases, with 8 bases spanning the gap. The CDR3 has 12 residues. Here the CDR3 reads CASSLRAPEQFF. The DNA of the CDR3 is TGTGCCAGCAGTTTACGGGCACCTGAGCAGTTCTTC.

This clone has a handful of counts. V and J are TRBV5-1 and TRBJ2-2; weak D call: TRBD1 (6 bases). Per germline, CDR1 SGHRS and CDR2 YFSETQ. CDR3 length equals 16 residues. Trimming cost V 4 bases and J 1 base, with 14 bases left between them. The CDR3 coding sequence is TGCGCCAGCAGCGCGAGACGGACAGTGAACACCGGGGAGCTGTTTTTT. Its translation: CASSARRTVNTGELFF.

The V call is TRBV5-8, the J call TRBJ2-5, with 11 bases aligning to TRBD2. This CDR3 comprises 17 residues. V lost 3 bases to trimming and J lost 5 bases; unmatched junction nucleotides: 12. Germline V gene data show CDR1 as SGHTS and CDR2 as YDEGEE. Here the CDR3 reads CASSWGVLAGAMETQYF. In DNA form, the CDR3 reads TGTGCCAGCAGCTGGGGGGTACTAGCGGGGGCCATGGAGACCCAGTACTTC.

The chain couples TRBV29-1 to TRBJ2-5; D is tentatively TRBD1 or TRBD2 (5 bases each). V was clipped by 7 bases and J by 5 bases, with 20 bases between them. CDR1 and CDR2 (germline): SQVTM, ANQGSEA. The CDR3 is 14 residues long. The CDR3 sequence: CSALGTFGGETQYF. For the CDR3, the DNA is TGCAGCGCCCTCGGGACCTTCGGCGGGGAGACCCAGTACTTC.

The CDR3 DNA reads TGCGCCAGCAGCTTGGTTGGGGGCCAACAGCCCCAGCATTTT. This codes for CASSLVGGQQPQHF. This chain connects TRBV5-1 to TRBJ1-5; perhaps TRBD1 as D (6 bases). CDR1 and CDR2 from the germline V gene are SGHRS and YFSETQ. Trimming pared 0 bases from V and 7 bases from J, leaving 11 bases between. CDR3 length equals 14 residues.

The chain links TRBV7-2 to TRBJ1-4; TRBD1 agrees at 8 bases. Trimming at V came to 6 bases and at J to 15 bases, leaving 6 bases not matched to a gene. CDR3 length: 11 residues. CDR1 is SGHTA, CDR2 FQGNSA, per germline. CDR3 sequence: CASSRTGPLFF. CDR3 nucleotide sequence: TGTGCCAGCAGTCGGACAGGGCCTTTGTTTTTT.

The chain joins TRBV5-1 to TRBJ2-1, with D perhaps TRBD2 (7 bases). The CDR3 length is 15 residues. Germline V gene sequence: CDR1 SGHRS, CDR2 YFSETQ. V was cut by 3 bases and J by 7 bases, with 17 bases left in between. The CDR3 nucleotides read TGCGCCAGCAGCTCATCCCTCGCGGGGGCGAATGAGCAGTTCTTC. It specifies CASSSSLAGANEQFF.

CDR3 region: CASSSTSVYEQYF. Written as DNA, the CDR3 is TGTGCCAGCAGTTCGACTAGCGTATACGAGCAGTACTTC. The gene calls are TRBV6-5 and TRBJ2-7, with TRBD2 matching 8 bases. The CDR3 has 13 residues. J was trimmed by 4 bases and V by 4 bases; bases with no gene match: 3. CDR1 and CDR2 from the germline V gene are MNHEY and SVGAGI.

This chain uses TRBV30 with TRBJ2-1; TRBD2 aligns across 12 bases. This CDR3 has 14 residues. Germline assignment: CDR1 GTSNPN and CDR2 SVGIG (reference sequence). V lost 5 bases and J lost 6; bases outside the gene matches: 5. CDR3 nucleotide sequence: TGTGCCTGGGACCCGGGACTAGCGGGCAATGAGCAGTTCTTC. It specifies CAWDPGLAGNEQFF. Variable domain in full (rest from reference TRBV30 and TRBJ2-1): SQTIHQWPATLVQPVGSPLSLECTVEGTSNPNLYWYRQAAGRGLQLLFYSVGIGQISSEVPQNLSASRPQDRQFILSSKKLLLSDSGFYLCAWDPGLAGNEQFFGPGTRLTVL.

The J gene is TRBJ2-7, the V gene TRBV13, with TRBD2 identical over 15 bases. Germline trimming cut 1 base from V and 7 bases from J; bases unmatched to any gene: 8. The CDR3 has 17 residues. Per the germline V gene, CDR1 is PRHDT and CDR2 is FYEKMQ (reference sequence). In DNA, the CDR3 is TGTGCCAGCAGCTTAGAAGGACTAGCGGGGGGGCCGGGGGAGCAGTACTTC. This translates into CASSLEGLAGGPGEQYF.

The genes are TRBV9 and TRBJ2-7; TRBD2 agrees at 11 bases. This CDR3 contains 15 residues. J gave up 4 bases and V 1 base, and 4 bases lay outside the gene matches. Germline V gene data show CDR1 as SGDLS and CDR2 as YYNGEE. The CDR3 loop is CASSVTGTSGYEQYF. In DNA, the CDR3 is TGTGCCAGCAGCGTAACCGGGACTAGCGGATACGAGCAGTACTTC. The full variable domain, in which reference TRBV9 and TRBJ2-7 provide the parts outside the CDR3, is DSGVTQTPKHLITATGQRVTLRCSPRSGDLSVYWYQQSLDQGLQFLIQYYNGEERAKGNILERFSAQQFPDLHSELNLSSLELGDSALYFCASSVTGTSGYEQYFGPGTRLTVT.

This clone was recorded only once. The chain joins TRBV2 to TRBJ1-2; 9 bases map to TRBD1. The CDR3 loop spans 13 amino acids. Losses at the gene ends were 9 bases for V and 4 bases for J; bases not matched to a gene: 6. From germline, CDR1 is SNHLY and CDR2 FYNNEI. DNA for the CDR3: TGTGCCAGTTGGGGACAGGGAGTCTATGGCTACACCTTC. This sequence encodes CASWGQGVYGYTF.

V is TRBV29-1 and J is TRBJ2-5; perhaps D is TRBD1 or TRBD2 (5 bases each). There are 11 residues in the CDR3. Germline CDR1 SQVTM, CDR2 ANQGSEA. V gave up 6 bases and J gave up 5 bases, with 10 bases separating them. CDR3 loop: CSVQGPETQYF. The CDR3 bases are TGCAGCGTGCAGGGACCGGAGACCCAGTACTTC. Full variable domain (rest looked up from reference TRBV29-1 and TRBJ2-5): SAVISQKPSRDICQRGTSLTIQCQVDSQVTMMFWYRQQPGQSLTLIATANQGSEATYESGFVIDKFPISRPNLTFSTLTVSNMSPEDSSIYLCSVQGPETQYFGPGTRLLVL.

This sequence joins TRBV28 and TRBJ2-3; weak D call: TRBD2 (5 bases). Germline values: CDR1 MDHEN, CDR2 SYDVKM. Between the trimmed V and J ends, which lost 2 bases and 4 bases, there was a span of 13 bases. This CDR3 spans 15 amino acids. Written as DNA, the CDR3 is TGTGCCAGCAGTTTAAGTGGACTCCGTGCAGATACGCAGTATTTT. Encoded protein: CASSLSGLRADTQYF.

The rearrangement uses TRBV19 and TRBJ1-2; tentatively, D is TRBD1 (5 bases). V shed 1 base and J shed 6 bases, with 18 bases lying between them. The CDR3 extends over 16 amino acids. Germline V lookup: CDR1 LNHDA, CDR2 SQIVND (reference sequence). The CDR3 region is CASSIASQGKGDGYTF. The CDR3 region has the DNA TGTGCCAGTAGTATAGCTTCCCAGGGCAAAGGGGATGGCTACACCTTC.

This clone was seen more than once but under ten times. In DNA, the CDR3 is TGTGCCAGCAGCTTAAACGAAGGCGGAGGCTACACCTTC. It is translated as CASSLNEGGGYTF. The chain has TRBV7-8 and TRBJ1-2; no clear D. Per germline, CDR1 SGHVS and CDR2 FQNEAQ. Trimming shortened V by 2 bases and J by 8 bases, and 12 bases separated the two germline ends. CDR3 length: 13 residues.

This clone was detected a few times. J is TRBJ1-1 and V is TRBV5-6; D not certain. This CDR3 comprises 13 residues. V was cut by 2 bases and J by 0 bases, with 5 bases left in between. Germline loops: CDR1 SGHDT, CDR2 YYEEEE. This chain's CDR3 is CASSFPVNTEAFF. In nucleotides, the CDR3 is TGTGCCAGCAGCTTCCCCGTGAACACTGAAGCTTTCTTT. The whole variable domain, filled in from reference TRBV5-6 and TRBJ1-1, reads DAGVTQSPTHLIKTRGQQVTLRCSPKSGHDTVSWYQQALGQGPQFIFQYYEEEERQRGNFPDRFSGHQFPNYSSELNVNALLLGDSALYLCASSFPVNTEAFFGQGTRLTVV.

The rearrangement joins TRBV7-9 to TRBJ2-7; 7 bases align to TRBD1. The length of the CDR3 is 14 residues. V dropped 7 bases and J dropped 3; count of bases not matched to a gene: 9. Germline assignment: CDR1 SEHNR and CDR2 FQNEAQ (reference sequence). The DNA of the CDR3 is TGTGCCAGCACTTATGGGACAGACCGCTACGAGCAGTACTTC. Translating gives CASTYGTDRYEQYF.

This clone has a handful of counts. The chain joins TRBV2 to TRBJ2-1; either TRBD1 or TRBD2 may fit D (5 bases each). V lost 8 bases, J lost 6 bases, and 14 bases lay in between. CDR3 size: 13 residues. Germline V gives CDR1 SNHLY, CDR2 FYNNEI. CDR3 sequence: CASWGRGVNEQFF. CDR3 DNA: TGTGCCAGCTGGGGCCGAGGGGTCAATGAGCAGTTCTTC. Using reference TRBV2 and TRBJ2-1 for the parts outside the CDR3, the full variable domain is EPEVTQTPSHQVTQMGQEVILRCVPISNHLYFYWYRQILGQKVEFLVSFYNNEISEKSEIFDDQFSVERPDGSNFTLKIRSTKLEDSAMYFCASWGRGVNEQFFGPGTRLTVL.